These 10 T cell receptor beta chains originate from one sample sequenced in a study of beta chain features in type 1 diabetes. The authors reverse transcribed all of the isolated RNA, so sequencing captured expressed TCRB transcripts. Clones were sequenced by immunoSEQ multiplex PCR, and TCRdb holds only the in-frame ones, with some missing. The sample includes some 230,000 clones, 9% to 10% of them seen just once. Specimen: naive CD4+ T cells from blood. These receptors all stem from a woman aged 18-35 years in good health.

This chain uses TRBV12-5 with TRBJ1-2; D remains unclear. Germline V gene lookup returns CDR1 LGHNT and CDR2 FRNRAP. V was clipped by 0 bases and J by 8 bases, with 7 bases between them. This CDR3 contains 12 residues. This CDR3 reads CASGLVPGGYTF. The CDR3 nucleotides read TGTGCTAGTGGTTTGGTACCGGGGGGCTACACCTTC.

This clone was recorded a few times. This chain joins TRBV7-2 and TRBJ1-5; 9 bases line up with TRBD1. Trimming took 3 bases from V and 1 from J; bases not matched to a gene: 1. The CDR3 length is 15 residues. Germline V gene lookup returns CDR1 SGHTA and CDR2 FQGNSA. In DNA form, the CDR3 reads TGTGCCAGCAGCTTTGGGACAGGGAGCAATCAGCCCCAGCATTTT. Protein product: CASSFGTGSNQPQHF.

The genes are TRBV27 and TRBJ1-4; D call uncertain. The CDR3 is made up of 11 amino acids. Trimming removed 9 bases at V and 8 bases at J, with 10 bases between. Germline V gene data show CDR1 as MNHEY and CDR2 as SMNVEV (reference sequence). CDR3 residues: CASDSREKLFF. The CDR3, as DNA: TGTGCCAGTGACTCGAGGGAAAAACTGTTTTTT.

This clone showed up just a few times. The chain recombines TRBV5-1 with TRBJ2-7, with TRBD2 matching 10 bases. This CDR3 spans 16 amino acids. In germline, CDR1 is SGHRS, CDR2 YFSETQ. V trimming: 0 bases; J trimming: 3 bases; junction bases outside the gene matches: 6. The CDR3 region is CASSLEPSGSFYEQYF. The CDR3 nucleotides are TGCGCCAGCAGCTTGGAGCCTAGCGGGAGTTTCTACGAGCAGTACTTC.

The sample holds a few counts of this clone. The chain couples TRBV7-9 to TRBJ2-3; TRBD2 matches at 8 bases. The germline CDR1 and CDR2 sequences are SEHNR and FQNEAQ (reference sequence). V was pared by 5 bases and J by 2 bases, with 6 bases of the junction left unmatched. The CDR3 is 15 residues long. This chain's CDR3 is CASSPPGLATDTQYF. CDR3 nucleotides: TGTGCCAGCAGCCCACCTGGACTAGCCACAGATACGCAGTATTTT.

This clone occurred a few times. This chain connects TRBV19 to TRBJ2-5, with a tentative D call TRBD1 (5 bases). The germline V gene encodes CDR1 LNHDA and CDR2 SQIVND (reference sequence). The CDR3 consists of 14 residues. V was trimmed by 3 bases and J by 2 bases, leaving 10 bases between them. CDR3 in amino acids: CASSMYRRQETQYF. Written as DNA, the CDR3 is TGTGCCAGTAGTATGTACAGGCGACAAGAGACCCAGTACTTC.

This clone was detected a few times. The chain links TRBV6-6 to TRBJ2-7; 15 bases align to TRBD2. This CDR3 is 16 amino acids long. Germline V CDR1 and CDR2: MNHNY, SVGAGI (reference sequence). With V trimmed by 6 bases and J by 2 bases, 5 bases remained unmatched. The DNA of the CDR3 is TGTGCCAGCAGGGGACTAGCGGGAGGAACTACCTACGAGCAGTACTTC. This translates into CASRGLAGGTTYEQYF.

This chain uses TRBV29-1 with TRBJ2-1; D is unclear. This CDR3 region has 13 residues. Looked up from germline, CDR1 is SQVTM and CDR2 is ANQGSEA. V lost 7 bases and J lost 9, with 19 bases in between. CDR3 residues: CSGPPSLGGEQFF. DNA for the CDR3: TGCAGCGGGCCTCCTTCCCTCGGCGGTGAGCAGTTCTTC.

The V gene is TRBV7-6, the J gene TRBJ2-3; a weak D match, TRBD2 (5 bases). Germline V gene sequence: CDR1 SGHVS, CDR2 FNYEAQ. The CDR3 has 15 residues. Trimming removed 1 base at V and 2 bases at J, with 10 bases between. The CDR3 sequence: CASSLGSAYTDTQYF. For the CDR3, the DNA is TGTGCCAGCAGCTTAGGTAGCGCCTACACAGATACGCAGTATTTT. Combining the CDR3 with reference TRBV7-6 and TRBJ2-3 gives the whole variable domain GAGVSQSPRYKVTKRGQDVALRCDPISGHVSLYWYRQALGQGPEFLTYFNYEAQQDKSGLPNDRFSAERPEGSISTLTIQRTEQRDSAMYRCASSLGSAYTDTQYFGPGTRLTVL.

This chain uses TRBV27 with TRBJ2-1, with D tentatively TRBD1 (6 bases). Germline loops: CDR1 MNHEY, CDR2 SMNVEV (reference sequence). Trimming shortened V by 6 bases and J by 7 bases, and 16 bases separated the two germline ends. The CDR3 is made up of 14 amino acids. CDR3 residues: CASSWDTYRNEQFF. The CDR3 DNA sequence: TGTGCCAGCAGCTGGGACACTTATAGGAATGAGCAGTTCTTC.